This TCR beta chain was retrieved from a study of Graves' ophthalmopathy and Graves' hyperthyroidism (dated by TCRdb to 2017 to 2018). In terms of the full investigation: Peripheral blood was collected before any treatment was given, at the time of initial diagnosis. The approximately 100 discovery patients were randomly divided into training and test sets at a 7:3 ratio. In total, 135 blood samples were TCR-sequenced: some 43 ophthalmopathy, approximately 75 hyperthyroidism and roughly 17 hyperthyroidism-to-ophthalmopathy patients. The independent validation cohort included approximately 19 hyperthyroidism patients plus 17 patients who later progressed from hyperthyroidism to ophthalmopathy. In roughly 6 hyperthyroidism patients, the T-cell repertoire of thyroid tissue was compared with the T-cell repertoire of blood. A discovery set of 100 or so patients (43 ophthalmopathy, approximately 58 stable hyperthyroidism) was enrolled to explore V-J signatures distinguishing ophthalmopathy from hyperthyroidism. After sampling, hyperthyroidism patients received methimazole starting at 30 mg daily, and ophthalmopathy patients received high-dose intravenous methylprednisolone. TCR beta repertoire signatures were used to distinguish Graves' ophthalmopathy from Graves' hyperthyroidism and to predict progression to ophthalmopathy.

The CDR3 holds 13 amino acids from the cysteine to the phenylalanine. The sequence is cut down to CDR3 DNA, 39 bases in frame from base 1. From the germline V gene, CDR1 is KGHDR and CDR2 is SFDVKD. V is cut by 4 bases and J by 5 bases, and the space between the germline ends is 11 bases. Hyperthyroidism was considered stable if no progression to ophthalmopathy occurred within 18 months of follow-up. Hyperthyroidism patients were newly diagnosed, were aged 18 to 65 years, and had a disease duration under 2 months. Anyone with other autoimmune diseases, uncontrolled infections, pregnancy or lactation was excluded from the study. Diagnosis was based on clinical symptoms, serum thyroxine, TRAb, thyroid ultrasound and orbital computed tomography. PBMCs were isolated from 10 ml of fresh peripheral blood by Ficoll-Paque density gradient centrifugation. Trizol reagent was used to extract the total RNA, and its quality was then checked on an Agilent 2100 Bioanalyzer.

Overall study results and their limits: Ophthalmopathy was separated from stable hyperthyroidism by the 13-signature model with just under 90% sensitivity and 81% to 83% specificity in cross-validation and with 80%/75% in the test set. Sample size was not predetermined statistically, and investigators were not blinded to group allocation. Most of the expanded thyroid clonotypes with a frequency above 0.001 were also detected in blood, and it was suggested that the thyroid immune response may be reflected by blood repertoires. In validation, the model predicted ophthalmopathy progression with 70.59% sensitivity and around 72% specificity; 12 predicted patients were CT-confirmed with GO in a median of approximately 6.5 months.

For repertoire sequencing, TCR beta CDR3 regions were amplified from RNA transcripts. The first round was an RT-PCR using HTBI primers with the Qiagen OneStep RT-PCR kit, and this first round was followed by a second-round multiplex PCR, then size selection and purification. Libraries were sequenced paired-end with 100 bp reads on an Illumina HiSeq2000. The paper's processing steps were these. SOAPnuke was used for read processing, and reads with adapters, uncalled bases, a mean Phred below 15, or no exact constant-primer or identifier match were discarded. COPE v1.2.5 was used to merge the high-quality paired reads. Each unique nucleotide sequence was treated as a clonotype, and MiTCR v1.1 was used to align the clonotypes to the IMGT TRB V, D and J references. The analysis was limited to V-J combinations with a frequency above 0.0001, which together covered 99.2% of the repertoires. A TCR clonal expansion and chaos score per V-J combination was defined as the ratio of F50 clonal expansion to chaos observed in the TCRdist matrix. Welch's t-statistics and random forest were used to reduce the features to some 13 V-J combinations, which were then used as input to a naive Bayes classifier. The Morisita-Horn index was used to measure how similar the thyroid and blood repertoires were. The public reads were reprocessed in TCRdb via fastp at Q25 and MiXCR, keeping in-frame beta chains. Here each entry gathers all rows of one CDR3 protein and keeps the most common genes and DNA. The V and J calls were not made by the authors but by TCRdb's processing. This sample comprises 400,000 to 450,000 distinct CDR3 sequences, 21% of them detected only once. The ten largest clones add up to 2.5% to 3.5% of the sample.

Of note for this clonotype: The antigen it binds to is not known. Base-call qualities are not available, and no considerably larger clone is one nucleotide away.

The receptor was derived from a woman aged 18-29 years with stable Graves' hyperthyroidism. Donor details come from another sample of the same person, matched by shared clones. Source material: peripheral blood. The V gene is TRBV24-1 and the J gene is TRBJ2-7, with a tentative D gene TRBD1 over 5 matching bases. The CDR3 region has the sequence CATSDSGNHEQYF. The DNA is TGTGCCACCAGTGACTCAGGGAACCACGAGCAGTACTTC.